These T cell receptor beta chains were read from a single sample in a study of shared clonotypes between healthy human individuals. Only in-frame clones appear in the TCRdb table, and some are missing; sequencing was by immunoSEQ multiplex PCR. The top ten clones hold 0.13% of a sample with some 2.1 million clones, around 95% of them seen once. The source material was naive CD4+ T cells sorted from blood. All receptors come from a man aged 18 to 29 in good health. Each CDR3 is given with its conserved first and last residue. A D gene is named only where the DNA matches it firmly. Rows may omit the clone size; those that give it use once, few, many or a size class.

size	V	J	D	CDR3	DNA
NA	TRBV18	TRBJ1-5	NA	CASSPENQPQHF	TGTGCCAGCTCACCAGAAAATCAGCCCCAGCATTTT
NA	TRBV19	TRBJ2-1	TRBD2	CASSKAGLAGEGQFF	TGTGCCAGTAGTAAGGCTGGACTAGCGGGAGAGGGGCAGTTCTTC
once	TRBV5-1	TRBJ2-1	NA	CASSRDFLNEFF	TGCGCCAGCAGCCGGGACTTTCTTAATGAGTTCTTC
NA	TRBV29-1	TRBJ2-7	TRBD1	CSVGGTVYEQYF	TGCAGCGTTGGTGGGACAGTCTACGAGCAGTACTTC
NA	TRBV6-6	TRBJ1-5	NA	CASSSDPPGDQPQHF	TGTGCCAGCAGTTCCGATCCTCCTGGGGATCAGCCCCAGCATTTT
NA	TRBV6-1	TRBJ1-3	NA	CATRHNSGNTIYF	TGTGCCACCCGACATAACTCTGGAAACACCATATATTTT
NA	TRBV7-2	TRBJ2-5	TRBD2	CASSLVPTSGSRETQYF	TGTGCCAGCAGCTTGGTACCGACTAGCGGGAGCCGGGAGACCCAGTACTTC
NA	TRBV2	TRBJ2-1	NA	CASSEGKRSYNEQFF	TGTGCCAGCAGTGAGGGCAAAAGATCCTACAATGAGCAGTTCTTC
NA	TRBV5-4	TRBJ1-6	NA	CASSPLPGTPNSPLHF	TGTGCCAGCAGCCCTCTGCCGGGGACACCCAACTCACCCCTCCACTTT
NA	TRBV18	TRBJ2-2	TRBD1	CASSPRGQGLNTGELFF	TGTGCCAGCTCACCACGCGGACAGGGGCTAAACACCGGGGAGCTGTTTTTT
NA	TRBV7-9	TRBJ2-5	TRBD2	CASSSPSGLAAETQYF	TGTGCCAGCAGCTCTCCCTCGGGACTAGCGGCCGAGACCCAGTACTTC
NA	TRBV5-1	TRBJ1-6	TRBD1	CASSFVTGYNSPLHF	TGCGCCAGCAGCTTCGTGACAGGGTATAATTCACCCCTCCACTTT
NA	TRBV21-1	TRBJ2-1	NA	CASSPTIYNEQFF	TGTGCCAGCAGCCCGACCATATACAATGAGCAGTTCTTC
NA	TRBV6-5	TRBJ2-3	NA	CASNPAASTDTQYF	TGTGCCAGCAACCCAGCAGCTAGCACAGATACGCAGTATTTT
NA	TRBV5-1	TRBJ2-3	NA	CASSLLGVTQYF	TGCGCCAGCAGCTTGCTAGGGGTGACGCAGTATTTT
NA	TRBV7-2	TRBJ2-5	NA	CASSLEGARETQYF	TGTGCCAGCAGCTTAGAGGGAGCGCGAGAGACCCAGTACTTC